This TCR beta chain was captured in a study of T cells in Graves' hyperthyroidism and ophthalmopathy. Findings of the study overall: Through a model of 13 V-J features, ophthalmopathy was separated from stable hyperthyroidism.

The investigators amplified TCR beta CDR3 regions from RNA transcripts. When the TCR CDR3 underwent first-round RT-PCR, the HTBI primer set was used. In TCRdb, the multiplex PCR reads were re-called with MiXCR into one record per CDR3 protein. The sample includes about 410,000 distinct CDR3 sequences, roughly 15% of them seen just once. This clonotype was recorded many times. Its antigen remains unknown. The CDR3 loop spans 17 amino acids. Germline-derived CDR1 and CDR2 are MNHEY and SMNVEV (reference sequence). V dropped 0 bases and J dropped 3; count of bases not matched to a gene: 9. V gene TRBV27 combines with J gene TRBJ2-3; 7 positions agree with TRBD2. This sequence was found in a man in his late teens or twenties with Graves' ophthalmopathy. The sequenced material came from blood. In nucleotides, the CDR3 is TGTGCCAGCAGTTTATCGATCGTGGGAGGGCCTACAGATACGCAGTATTTT. This sequence encodes CASSLSIVGGPTDTQYF.